This is a list of T cell receptor beta chains from one sample in a study of blood T cell repertoires in COVID-19. TCRdb's copy holds only in-frame clones and misses some; the assay was immunoSEQ multiplex PCR. Of more than 85,000 clones in the sample, more than 90% were seen once. The source material was peripheral blood. All receptors derive from an older man with acute or convalescent COVID-19. Each CDR3 is given with its conserved first and last residue. A D gene is named only where the DNA matches it firmly. Size is stated for part of the rows, as once, few or many counts, or as a class when the clone is expanded.

TRBJ2-3 - TRBV7-3 - TGTGCCAGCAGCCCCATGGCCCAGGATACGCAGTATTTT CASSPMAQDTQYF
TRBJ1-6 - TRBV18 - TGTGCCAGCTCACCACCGGGTTACAGGGAATATTCACCCCTCCACTTT CASSPPGYREYSPLHF
TRBJ2-1 - TRBV20-1 TRBD2 TGCAGTGCTAGTTGGACTAGCGGGAATTACAATGAGCAGTTCTTC CSASWTSGNYNEQFF
TRBJ2-7 - TRBV18 TRBD2 TGTGCCAGCTCACCTCCCGGGACTAGCGGGGGCGACCCCTACGAGCAGTACTTC CASSPPGTSGGDPYEQYF
TRBJ1-2 - TRBV12-3/TRBV12-4 TRBD1 TGTGCCAGCAGCCTGGGACAGGGTGTAGGCTACACCTTC CASSLGQGVGYTF
TRBJ1-5 - TRBV12-3/TRBV12-4 - TGTGCCAGCAGTCCTCAGGGCAATCAGCCCCAGCATTTT CASSPQGNQPQHF
TRBJ1-2 once TRBV18 - TGTGCCAGCTCACAGGCCAATCACAGGAGCGATGGCTACACCTTC CASSQANHRSDGYTF
TRBJ2-1 - TRBV5-4 TRBD2 TGTGCCAGCAGCTTAGGGCTAGCGGTTAATGAGCAGTTCTTC CASSLGLAVNEQFF
TRBJ2-1 - TRBV11-3 TRBD2 TGTGCCAGCAGCTTGGCGGGGGATGAGCAGTTCTTC CASSLAGDEQFF
TRBJ2-3 - TRBV5-6 - TGTGCCAGCAGAAGCCGGGGGGCCGGGAATACGCAGTATTTT CASRSRGAGNTQYF
TRBJ2-3 - TRBV9 TRBD2 TGTGCCAGCAGCGGGGCGGGAGTGAGAGATACGCAGTATTTT CASSGAGVRDTQYF
TRBJ1-2 once TRBV12-3/TRBV12-4 - TGTGCCAGCAGTATTCTAAACTATGGCTACACCTTC CASSILNYGYTF
TRBJ2-5 - TRBV4-1 TRBD1 TGCGCCAGCAGGCCTAACAGGGGCGCAGGTCAAGAGACCCAGTACTTC CASRPNRGAGQETQYF
TRBJ1-3 - TRBV7-2 - TGTGCCAGCAGCTTAGGGGGGGACTCTGGAAACACCATATATTTT CASSLGGDSGNTIYF
TRBJ2-3 - TRBV24-1 TRBD1 TGTGCCACCAGTGACCGGACAGGGCGGAAACCCACAGATACGCAGTATTTT CATSDRTGRKPTDTQYF
TRBJ2-7 - TRBV28 - TGTGCCAGCAGTTTTAATCGCTACGAGCAGTACTTC CASSFNRYEQYF
TRBJ1-6 - TRBV29-1 - TGCAGCGTTGAAGAACAGGGCCCGCTTTCTAATTCACCCCTCCACTTT CSVEEQGPLSNSPLHF